This T cell receptor (beta chain) was captured in a study of blood T cell repertoires in COVID-19. This clone was observed a few times. The V end was cut by 1 base, the J end by 10 bases, with 14 bases between. CDR1 is MNHGY and CDR2 is SVAAGI in the germline V gene. The length of the CDR3 is 15 residues. Assay used: immunoSEQ multiplex PCR; TCRdb lists only in-frame clones, some missing. This table holds 100,000 to 120,000 clones, about 75% found once. The TCR was taken from an elderly woman with active or convalescent COVID-19. V and J are TRBV6-9 and TRBJ1-6; D gene uncertain. Input material: peripheral blood. CDR3 amino acids: CASSYFSEAESPLHF. CDR3 DNA sequence: TGTGCCAGCAGTTATTTTTCAGAGGCTGAGTCACCCCTCCACTTT.